One sample yielded the 2 T cell receptor beta chains listed below, sequenced in a study of CD8 T cells in ankylosing spondylitis. These TCRs are of unknown antigen specificity. Via MiXCR, TCRdb re-called the 5' RACE reads, giving one row per CDR3 protein. This table holds fewer than 400,000 distinct CDR3 sequences, approximately 20% found once. Study results and limitations: Blood of patients with ankylosing spondylitis appeared to be characterized by a TCR beta motif of several highly homologous variants.

Sequenced sample: blood, either unsorted or a sorted T cell fraction (not recorded which). These receptor sequences come from a male donor with ankylosing spondylitis.

There are a few counts of this clonotype. The V gene is TRBV4-1, the J gene TRBJ2-3, with D possibly being TRBD2 (6 bases). This CDR3 region has 17 residues. Germline lookup yields CDR1 MGHRA and CDR2 YSYEKL. Trimming stripped 1 base from V and 6 bases from J, with 20 bases between. The CDR3 DNA is TGCGCCAGCAGCCAAGCTGCCCGGGAGTCGGGTCGTGATACGCAGTATTTT. Amino acid sequence: CASSQAARESGRDTQYF.

This clonotype has a handful of counts. The chain recombines TRBV27 with TRBJ1-6; D not certain. Per the germline V gene, CDR1 is MNHEY and CDR2 is SMNVEV (reference sequence). Trimming shortened V by 2 bases and J by 6 bases, and 8 bases separated the two germline ends. The CDR3 spans 14 residues. CDR3 nucleotide sequence: TGTGCCAGCAGTTTAAGCGGTTTTAATTCACCCCTCCACTTT. It encodes CASSLSGFNSPLHF.